The next 23 T cell receptor beta chains were all read from a single sample in a study of shared clonotypes between healthy human individuals. The repertoire was sequenced with immunoSEQ multiplex PCR; TCRdb's copy has only in-frame clones and lacks some. The data show 2,500,000 or so clones, under 95% seen once. What was sequenced was naive CD4+ T cells from PBMCs. Described subset: CD45RA+ positively selected. These receptors were collected from a man in his late teens or twenties in good health. Some clones in this sample may be carry-over from other donors' samples.

CDR3: CASSQMGLVREQYF. The CDR3, as DNA: TGCGCCAGCAGCCAAATGGGACTCGTGCGGGAGCAGTACTTC. The rearrangement joins TRBV4-1 to TRBJ2-7, with D possibly TRBD2 on 6 matching bases. V shed 2 bases and J shed 7 bases, with 15 bases lying between them. The V gene's germline CDR1 is MGHRA and CDR2 YSYEKL. The CDR3 loop spans 14 amino acids.

CDR3: CASSTRQSGFLTEAFF. CDR3 coding DNA: TGTGCCAGCAGCACCCGGCAATCAGGGTTTCTTACTGAAGCTTTCTTT. The chain has TRBV6-6 and TRBJ1-1; TRBD1 is a possible D gene (5 bases). V was shortened by 6 bases and J by 5 bases, with 22 bases between the two germline ends. This CDR3 is built from 16 residues. CDR1 and CDR2 from the germline V gene are MNHNY and SVGAGI (reference sequence).

The rearrangement links TRBV30 to TRBJ1-4, with 10 bases fitting TRBD1. The germline CDR1 and CDR2 sequences are GTSNPN and SVGIG (reference sequence). The ends lost 2 bases at V and 2 bases at J; junction bases unmatched: 5. This CDR3 comprises 16 residues. CDR3 bases: TGTGCCTGGAGTAGACAGGGGGCGCATACTAATGAAAAACTGTTTTTT. Translated, it gives CAWSRQGAHTNEKLFF.

The chain carries TRBV7-2 and TRBJ1-2; 10 nucleotides match TRBD1. Germline assignment: CDR1 SGHTA and CDR2 FQGNSA. The CDR3 totals 14 residues. Trimming at V came to 8 bases and at J to 5 bases, leaving 8 bases not matched to a gene. The CDR3 spells CASSGQGNSYGYTF. CDR3 sequence (DNA): TGTGCCAGCTCGGGACAGGGGAATTCTTATGGCTACACCTTC. Supplemented by reference TRBV7-2 and TRBJ1-2, the full variable domain reads GAGVSQSPSNKVTEKGKDVELRCDPISGHTALYWYRQSLGQGLEFLIYFQGNSAPDKSGLPSDRFSAERTGGSVSTLTIQRTQQEDSAVYLCASSGQGNSYGYTFGSGTRLTVV.

This clone appeared a single time. The CDR3 bases are TGTGCCAGCAGGTACGGTGGGATCCAGAACTATGGCTACACCTTC. Protein: CASRYGGIQNYGYTF. V is TRBV28 and J is TRBJ1-2, with D unresolved. The CDR3 length is 15 residues. Trimming removed 6 bases at V and 2 bases at J, with 16 bases between. The germline gives CDR1 MDHEN, CDR2 SYDVKM.

The chain combines TRBV5-1 with TRBJ1-5; TRBD1 aligns across 7 bases. V dropped 1 base and J dropped 3; count of bases not matched to a gene: 4. Germline CDR1 and CDR2: SGHRS and YFSETQ. The CDR3 has 15 amino acids. The DNA of the CDR3 is TGCGCCAGCAGCTTGTCGGGACAGAACAATCAGCCCCAGCATTTT. It yields the protein CASSLSGQNNQPQHF.

The chain couples TRBV25-1 to TRBJ1-6, with D unclear. The CDR3 length is 14 residues. Between the trimmed V and J ends, which lost 1 base and 9 bases, there was a span of 10 bases. Germline-derived CDR1 and CDR2 are MGHDK and SYGVNS. The CDR3 loop reads CASSESPPFSPLHF. The DNA of the CDR3 is TGTGCCAGCAGTGAATCGCCCCCCTTTTCACCCCTCCACTTT.

The chain uses TRBV27 and TRBJ2-6, with D perhaps being TRBD1 or TRBD2 (6 bases each). The ends were cut back, 7 bases at V and 3 bases at J, with 25 bases in the middle. The CDR3 covers 19 residues. CDR1 and CDR2 (germline): MNHEY, SMNVEV (reference sequence). The CDR3 bases are TGTGCCAGCACCCCCGGGGGCCGACGGGCTAGAGGTGGGGCCAACGTCCTGACTTTC. This gives the protein CASTPGGRRARGGANVLTF.

The V gene is TRBV5-8, the J gene TRBJ1-5; D unresolved. The CDR3 covers 16 residues. Looked up from germline, CDR1 is SGHTS and CDR2 is YDEGEE. The ends were cut back, 2 bases at V and 0 bases at J, with 12 bases in the middle. CDR3 in DNA: TGTGCCAGCAGCTTTTGGGTCGCAAATAGCAATCAGCCCCAGCATTTT. Amino acid sequence: CASSFWVANSNQPQHF.

The chain has TRBV29-1 and TRBJ2-3; D gene uncertain. This CDR3 has 12 amino acids. With 7 bases removed from V and 6 bases from J, the gap between germline ends came to 14 bases. Germline CDR1 SQVTM, CDR2 ANQGSEA. CDR3 region: CSAHHGWDTQYF. The DNA of the CDR3 is TGCAGCGCCCACCACGGGTGGGATACGCAGTATTTT.

This clone was seen once. The chain is built from TRBV18 and TRBJ2-1; D may be TRBD1 or TRBD2 (5 bases each). CDR3 length equals 16 residues. Germline V lookup: CDR1 KGHSH, CDR2 LQKENI. V lost 6 bases and J 3 bases, leaving 18 bases between the germline ends. The CDR3 sequence: CASSSLGVVSYNEQFF. The CDR3 coding sequence is TGTGCCAGCTCTTCCTTGGGGGTAGTCAGCTACAATGAGCAGTTCTTC.

The rearrangement joins TRBV11-2 to TRBJ2-4; TRBD1 matches at 7 bases. The CDR3 sequence is 11 residues long. Germline CDR1 is SGHAT and CDR2 is FQNNGV. Unmatched junction bases numbered 4, after V lost 5 bases and J lost 12 bases. CDR3 nucleotides: TGTGCCAGCAGCGCCGGGACAGATCAGTACTTC. Amino acids: CASSAGTDQYF. Variable domain in full (rest from reference TRBV11-2 and TRBJ2-4): EAGVAQSPRYKIIEKRQSVAFWCNPISGHATLYWYQQILGQGPKLLIQFQNNGVVDDSQLPKDRFSAERLKGVDSTLKIQPAKLEDSAVYLCASSAGTDQYFGAGTRLSVL.

The chain employs TRBV28 and TRBJ2-7; the match to TRBD2 covers 10 bases. The CDR3 loop spans 14 amino acids. Germline trimming cut 3 bases from V and 4 bases from J; bases unmatched to any gene: 3. Germline V gives CDR1 MDHEN, CDR2 SYDVKM. The CDR3 spells CASSFILAGYEQYF. The CDR3, as DNA: TGTGCCAGCAGTTTTATACTAGCGGGGTACGAGCAGTACTTC.

This rearrangement joins TRBV28 to TRBJ2-1, with D unclear. V gave up 10 bases and J gave up 5 bases, with 6 bases separating them. The CDR3 sequence is 10 residues long. CDR1 and CDR2 (germline): MDHEN, SYDVKM. As DNA, the CDR3 is TGTGCCACTCTCAACAATGAGCAGTTCTTC. Translation gives CATLNNEQFF.

This clone appeared once. The chain employs TRBV4-1 and TRBJ2-3; 9 nucleotides match TRBD2. With 4 bases clipped from V and 4 bases from J, the junction kept 6 bases outside the gene matches. CDR3 length: 15 amino acids. Germline V lookup: CDR1 MGHRA, CDR2 YSYEKL. CDR3 sequence: CASSLRLAGADTQYF. The CDR3 DNA sequence: TGCGCCAGCAGCCTCCGGTTAGCGGGAGCAGATACGCAGTATTTT.

The chain links TRBV27 to TRBJ2-2; TRBD2 is a possible D gene (6 bases). CDR1 and CDR2 (germline): MNHEY, SMNVEV (reference sequence). V shed 4 bases and J shed 2 bases, with 14 bases lying between them. The CDR3 contains 16 residues. The CDR3 here is CASSSASGPNTGELFF. The CDR3, as DNA: TGTGCCAGCAGTTCCGCAAGCGGGCCTAACACCGGGGAGCTGTTTTTT.

The genes are TRBV2 and TRBJ1-3; TRBD1 matches at 10 bases. The CDR3 contains 14 residues. J lost 2 bases, V lost 11 bases, and 6 bases had no gene match. CDR1 is SNHLY and CDR2 is FYNNEI in the germline V gene. CDR3 nucleotide sequence: TGTGCCGGTCGACAGGGGGCAACTGGAAACACCATATATTTT. This sequence encodes CAGRQGATGNTIYF.

The chain uses TRBV11-2 and TRBJ2-1, with a possible D match to TRBD2 (5 bases). Between the trimmed V and J ends, which lost 5 bases and 5 bases, there was a span of 13 bases. The CDR3 is made up of 14 amino acids. CDR1 and CDR2 (germline): SGHAT, FQNNGV. CDR3 DNA sequence: TGTGCCAGCAGCACCAGACCGGGGAACAATGAGCAGTTCTTC. It translates to CASSTRPGNNEQFF.

V gene TRBV28 combines with J gene TRBJ1-5; 9 bases are a match to TRBD1. CDR1 is MDHEN and CDR2 is SYDVKM in the germline V gene. Unmatched junction bases numbered 5, after V lost 7 bases and J lost 4 bases. This CDR3 has 14 amino acids. The CDR3 protein is CASKGQGRNQPQHF. CDR3 nucleotide sequence: TGTGCCAGCAAGGGACAGGGTCGTAATCAGCCCCAGCATTTT.

The chain links TRBV6-5 to TRBJ1-6; D is unclear. The CDR3 consists of 14 residues. Germline V gene sequence: CDR1 MNHEY, CDR2 SVGAGI. Trimming took 7 bases from V and 8 from J, leaving 15 bases between them. CDR3 amino acids: CASTLGGLDSPLHF. CDR3 coding DNA: TGTGCCAGCACCCTGGGTGGCTTGGATTCACCCCTCCACTTT.

The genes are TRBV7-9 and TRBJ2-1; 7 positions agree with TRBD2. The ends lost 7 bases at V and 3 bases at J; junction bases unmatched: 9. The CDR3 sequence is 15 residues long. CDR1 and CDR2 (germline): SEHNR, FQNEAQ (reference sequence). CDR3 bases: TGTGCCAGCACCCTTACGGGGGGTAGCTACAATGAGCAGTTCTTC. It specifies CASTLTGGSYNEQFF.

This clone showed up just once. CDR3 in amino acids: CASSQGQGGSNEQFF. The CDR3 DNA sequence: TGTGCCAGCTCACAAGGACAGGGGGGGAGCAATGAGCAGTTCTTC. The chain couples TRBV18 to TRBJ2-1; 10 bases fit TRBD1. The CDR3 sequence is 15 residues long. With 4 bases clipped from V and 6 bases from J, the junction kept 6 bases outside the gene matches. Germline V gene lookup returns CDR1 KGHSH and CDR2 LQKENI.

The chain uses TRBV2 and TRBJ2-1, with 7 bases fitting TRBD2. This CDR3 region has 14 residues. V lost 6 bases to trimming and J lost 9 bases; unmatched junction nucleotides: 11. The germline gives CDR1 SNHLY, CDR2 FYNNEI. CDR3 DNA: TGTGCCAGCAGGGCGGAAAGCGGGAACGGTGAGCAGTTCTTC. Its translation: CASRAESGNGEQFF.